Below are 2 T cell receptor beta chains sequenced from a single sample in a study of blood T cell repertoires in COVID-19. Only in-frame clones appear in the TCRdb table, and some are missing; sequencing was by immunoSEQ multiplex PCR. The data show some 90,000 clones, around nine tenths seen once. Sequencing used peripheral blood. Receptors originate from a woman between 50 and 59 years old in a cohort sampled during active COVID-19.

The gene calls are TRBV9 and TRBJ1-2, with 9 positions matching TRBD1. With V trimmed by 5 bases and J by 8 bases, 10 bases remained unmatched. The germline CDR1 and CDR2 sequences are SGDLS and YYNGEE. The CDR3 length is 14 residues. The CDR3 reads CASSGDRAFRGYTF. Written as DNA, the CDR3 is TGTGCCAGCAGTGGGGACAGGGCATTTCGCGGCTACACCTTC.

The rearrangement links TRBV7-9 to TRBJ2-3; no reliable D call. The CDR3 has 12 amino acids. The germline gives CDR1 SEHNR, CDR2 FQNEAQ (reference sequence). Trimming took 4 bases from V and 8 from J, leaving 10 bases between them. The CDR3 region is CASSSVRGTQYF. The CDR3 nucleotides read TGTGCCAGCAGCTCGGTCCGTGGTACGCAGTATTTT. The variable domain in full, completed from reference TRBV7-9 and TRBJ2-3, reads DTGVSQNPRHKITKRGQNVTFRCDPISEHNRLYWYRQTLGQGPEFLTYFQNEAQLEKSRLLSDRFSAERPKGSFSTLEIQRTEQGDSAMYLCASSSVRGTQYFGPGTRLTVL.